The clone carrying this T cell receptor (beta chain) was counted a single time. Its antigen is still unknown. The sample belongs to a study of Ad26.COV2.S vaccination and SARS-CoV-2 variants. The wider study: It was the COV1001 Ad26.COV2.S trial arm that included the donor. Into the muscle, Ad26.COV2.S was dosed once or twice, 56 days apart.

Documented treatment: around 19 received Ad26.COV2.S at low or high dose, single or two shots; roughly five received placebo; per-sample allocation not given. Samples analyzed were those drawn on day 63 after the first vaccine or placebo injection. The CDR3 consists of 15 residues. V lost 0 bases and J 3 bases, leaving 10 bases between the germline ends. Germline V lookup: CDR1 SGDLS, CDR2 YYNGEE. TCRdb's table, derived via immunoSEQ multiplex PCR, lists solely in-frame clones and lacks some. Of over 350,000 clones in the sample, roughly nine tenths were seen once. Study conclusions and caveats: Non-spike TCR breadth did not differ much between vaccine and placebo recipients.

Specimen: peripheral blood, collected in a trial of Ad26.COV2.S vaccine versus placebo. The chain joins TRBV9 to TRBJ1-5; the D is unclear. This TCR was recovered from a person aged 18 to 59 who received the Ad26.COV2.S COVID-19 vaccine or a placebo. CDR3 DNA sequence: TGTGCCAGCAGCGTAGATGGGCAGTTCAATCAGCCCCAGCATTTT. Protein product: CASSVDGQFNQPQHF.